This entry lists 3 T cell receptor beta chains sequenced from one sample in a study of graft-versus-host responses after intestinal transplantation. Generated by immunoSEQ multiplex PCR, the TCRdb table keeps only in-frame clones and is missing some. The sample lists tens of thousands of clones; about 90% were seen once. Antigens for these TCRs are unknown. The input for sequencing was unstimulated CD8+ T cells sorted from spleen or lymph node cells, taken before intestinal transplant. All receptors come from a human donor who received an intestinal transplant.

The V call is TRBV27, the J call TRBJ2-7; TRBD2 matches at 14 bases. The length of the CDR3 is 14 residues. Losses at the gene ends were 3 bases for V and 6 bases for J; bases not matched to a gene: 1. CDR1 and CDR2 from the germline V gene are MNHEY and SMNVEV (reference sequence). The CDR3: CASSLTSGGAEQYF. Here the CDR3 DNA reads TGTGCCAGCAGTTTGACTAGCGGGGGGGCCGAGCAGTACTTC.

The chain employs TRBV29-1 and TRBJ2-1; D is unclear. Trimming took 5 bases from V and 2 from J, leaving 10 bases between them. Germline V gene sequence: CDR1 SQVTM, CDR2 ANQGSEA. This CDR3 spans 13 amino acids. Here the CDR3 DNA reads TGCAGCGTTAATTCTCGGGCCTACAATGAGCAGTTCTTC. Amino acids: CSVNSRAYNEQFF.

A word on this clone: The junction departs from the called germline gene at one end, perhaps through a read error. The chain joins TRBV6-1 to TRBJ2-7; D may be TRBD2 (5 bases). The CDR3 spans 11 residues. From germline, CDR1 is MNHNS and CDR2 SASEGT. The CDR3, as DNA: TGTGCCAGCAGCGGTTGGACTCCGGTGGACTTC. It codes for CASSGWTPVDF.